The 27 T cell receptor beta chains reported below all come from one sample, sequenced in a study of CD8+ T cells in alopecia areata. Following RNA extraction, reverse transcription yielded cDNA that acted as the sequencing template. Produced via immunoSEQ multiplex PCR; TCRdb's table is partial and in-frame only. There are 110,000 or so clones in the sample; approximately 38% occur only once, and about 3.1% lies in the top ten. Sequenced: CD4+ T cells sorted from blood. Source of these receptors: a human donor with alopecia areata.

This clone was observed a few times. This sequence joins TRBV28 and TRBJ2-7; 7 bases agree with TRBD1. The CDR3 sequence is 13 residues long. Germline V gene lookup returns CDR1 MDHEN and CDR2 SYDVKM. V was pared by 4 bases and J by 3 bases, with 3 bases of the junction left unmatched. As DNA, the CDR3 is TGTGCCAGCAGTTACGGGACAGACTACGAGCAGTACTTC. Residues: CASSYGTDYEQYF. Full variable domain (missing parts from reference TRBV28 and TRBJ2-7): DVKVTQSSRYLVKRTGEKVFLECVQDMDHENMFWYRQDPGLGLRLIYFSYDVKMKEKGDIPEGYSVSREKKERFSLILESASTNQTSMYLCASSYGTDYEQYFGPGTRLTVT.

The J gene is TRBJ1-2, the V gene TRBV2; the D is unclear. The CDR3 totals 13 residues. CDR1 is SNHLY and CDR2 is FYNNEI in the germline V gene. Between the trimmed V and J ends, which lost 8 bases and 6 bases, there was a span of 16 bases. CDR3 region: CASATGRTDGYTF. The CDR3, as DNA: TGTGCCAGCGCTACGGGTAGGACGGATGGCTACACCTTC.

This clone was seen a handful of times. At the DNA level, this CDR3 is encoded by other sequences in the same sample as well. The chain employs TRBV19 and TRBJ2-5; D might be TRBD1 or TRBD2, each matching 5 bases. The V and J ends lost 3 bases and 4 bases respectively, with 6 bases between them. Germline V CDR1 and CDR2: LNHDA, SQIVND (reference sequence). CDR3 length: 12 amino acids. The CDR3 DNA is TGTGCCAGTAGTATTGGGGGAGAGACCCAGTACTTC. Protein sequence: CASSIGGETQYF. Full variable domain (rest looked up from reference TRBV19 and TRBJ2-5): DGGITQSPKYLFRKEGQNVTLSCEQNLNHDAMYWYRQDPGQGLRLIYYSQIVNDFQKGDIAEGYSVSREKKESFPLTVTSAQKNPTAFYLCASSIGGETQYFGPGTRLLVL.

The genes are TRBV2 and TRBJ1-2; D remains ambiguous. The CDR3 runs to 13 residues. The germline V and J ends were trimmed by 2 bases and 8 bases, with 12 bases remaining between them. The V gene's germline CDR1 is SNHLY and CDR2 FYNNEI. Here the CDR3 reads CASSERSAGGYTF. Here the CDR3 DNA reads TGTGCCAGCAGTGAAAGGTCGGCAGGCGGCTACACCTTC.

The CDR3 loop is CASSPLATNEKLFF. Written as DNA, the CDR3 is TGCGCCAGCAGCCCGTTGGCAACTAATGAAAAACTGTTTTTT. The chain recombines TRBV5-1 with TRBJ1-4; D is undetermined. The CDR3 is 14 residues long. Looked up from germline, CDR1 is SGHRS and CDR2 is YFSETQ. The V end was cut by 4 bases, the J end by 0 bases, with 7 bases between. Drawing the rest from reference TRBV5-1 and TRBJ1-4, the complete variable domain is KAGVTQTPRYLIKTRGQQVTLSCSPISGHRSVSWYQQTPGQGLQFLFEYFSETQRNKGNFPGRFSGRQFSNSRSEMNVSTLELGDSALYLCASSPLATNEKLFFGSGTQLSVL.

Only one count was recorded for this clone. The rearrangement joins TRBV23-1 to TRBJ2-5, with D perhaps matching TRBD1 or TRBD2 (5 bases each). TRBV23-1 is sorted into the ORF group, with uncertain function. The CDR3 consists of 16 residues. Trimming took off 0 bases at V and 3 bases at J, with 14 bases between the two ends. This chain's CDR3 is CASSQSGLAEKETQYF. The CDR3, as DNA: TGCGCCAGCAGTCAATCGGGGCTAGCAGAGAAAGAGACCCAGTACTTC.

The V gene is TRBV7-8, the J gene TRBJ2-5, with unresolved D. The germline V gene encodes CDR1 SGHVS and CDR2 FQNEAQ. The length of the CDR3 is 16 residues. V was shortened by 0 bases and J by 0 bases, with 11 bases between the two germline ends. CDR3 coding DNA: TGTGCCAGCAGCTTAGCTTCAGCCATCTACCAAGAGACCCAGTACTTC. Translation gives CASSLASAIYQETQYF.

This sequence joins TRBV5-1 and TRBJ2-1, with TRBD2 as a possible D gene (6 bases). This CDR3 comprises 15 residues. Germline V gene data show CDR1 as SGHRS and CDR2 as YFSETQ. V was trimmed by 6 bases and J by 3 bases, leaving 16 bases between them. The CDR3 loop is CASIPGSGSYNEQFF. Written as DNA, the CDR3 is TGCGCCAGCATCCCTGGTAGCGGAAGCTACAATGAGCAGTTCTTC.

The chain uses TRBV5-6 and TRBJ2-7; 8 bases are shared with TRBD1. This CDR3 spans 18 amino acids. V lost 1 base, J lost 0 bases, and 12 bases stayed unmatched. In germline, CDR1 is SGHDT, CDR2 YYEEEE. CDR3 sequence (DNA): TGTGCCAGCAGCTTGACAGGTCTGCGGACAGGGTTCTCCTACGAGCAGTACTTC. Translating it yields CASSLTGLRTGFSYEQYF.

This clone was picked up a small number of times. CDR3 protein: CARPLAGLYNEQFF. The CDR3 bases are TGTGCCAGACCACTAGCGGGGCTCTACAATGAGCAGTTCTTC. The rearrangement links TRBV28 to TRBJ2-1; 10 nucleotides match TRBD2. Germline V gene lookup returns CDR1 MDHEN and CDR2 SYDVKM. This CDR3 has 14 amino acids. The ends lost 9 bases at V and 3 bases at J; junction bases unmatched: 5. The complete variable domain, with remaining parts taken from reference TRBV28 and TRBJ2-1, reads DVKVTQSSRYLVKRTGEKVFLECVQDMDHENMFWYRQDPGLGLRLIYFSYDVKMKEKGDIPEGYSVSREKKERFSLILESASTNQTSMYLCARPLAGLYNEQFFGPGTRLTVL.

V and J are TRBV29-1 and TRBJ1-1, with TRBD1 identical over 9 bases. CDR1 is SQVTM and CDR2 is ANQGSEA in the germline V gene. With V trimmed by 5 bases and J by 4 bases, 5 bases remained unmatched. CDR3 size: 13 residues. CDR3 residues: CSVTDRGSTEAFF. The DNA of the CDR3 is TGCAGCGTTACCGACAGGGGGAGCACTGAAGCTTTCTTT.

This clone was counted between two and nine times. The chain recombines TRBV29-1 with TRBJ1-3; D uncertain. Trimming pared 6 bases from V and 0 bases from J, leaving 9 bases between. The CDR3 spans 13 residues. Germline values: CDR1 SQVTM, CDR2 ANQGSEA. This chain's CDR3 is CSVSSSSGNTIYF. In DNA, the CDR3 is TGCAGCGTATCCAGCAGCTCTGGAAACACCATATATTTT.

The chain recombines TRBV29-1 with TRBJ1-1; D gene unclear. The CDR3 length is 13 residues. The germline V gene encodes CDR1 SQVTM and CDR2 ANQGSEA. With 0 bases removed from V and 1 base from J, the gap between germline ends came to 6 bases. The CDR3 DNA is TGCAGCGTTGAAGAATGGCAGAACACTGAAGCTTTCTTT. Translating it yields CSVEEWQNTEAFF. Supplemented by reference TRBV29-1 and TRBJ1-1, the full variable domain reads SAVISQKPSRDICQRGTSLTIQCQVDSQVTMMFWYRQQPGQSLTLIATANQGSEATYESGFVIDKFPISRPNLTFSTLTVSNMSPEDSSIYLCSVEEWQNTEAFFGQGTRLTVV.

The chain joins TRBV29-1 to TRBJ2-7, with D tentatively TRBD1 (6 bases). The CDR3 sequence is 12 residues long. V lost 7 bases and J 2 bases, leaving 12 bases between the germline ends. Germline V CDR1 and CDR2: SQVTM, ANQGSEA. CDR3 amino acids: CSAGRGTYEQYF. The CDR3 DNA reads TGCAGCGCTGGCAGGGGAACCTACGAGCAGTACTTC.

This chain links TRBV30 with TRBJ2-7, with D possibly TRBD1 on 6 matching bases. The germline CDR1 and CDR2 sequences are GTSNPN and SVGIG (reference sequence). The V end lost 8 bases, the J end lost 3 bases, and 20 bases lay between the germline ends. The CDR3 spans 14 residues. The CDR3: CASSLGGSDYEQYF. CDR3 DNA sequence: TGTGCCAGCAGCTTAGGGGGTAGCGACTACGAGCAGTACTTC.

V usage is TRBV7-9 and J usage is TRBJ2-7, with 7 positions matching TRBD1. The germline CDR1 and CDR2 sequences are SEHNR and FQNEAQ (reference sequence). CDR3 length: 15 amino acids. J was trimmed by 0 bases and V by 5 bases; bases with no gene match: 7. CDR3 sequence: CASSPYRGSSYEQYF. CDR3 nucleotide sequence: TGTGCCAGCAGCCCCTACAGGGGTAGCTCCTACGAGCAGTACTTC.

This sequence joins TRBV5-1 and TRBJ1-1, with unresolved D. V shed 0 bases and J shed 2 bases, with 5 bases lying between them. Per germline, CDR1 SGHRS and CDR2 YFSETQ. The CDR3 covers 13 residues. The CDR3 spells CASSLEFNTEAFF. DNA for the CDR3: TGCGCCAGCAGCTTGGAATTTAACACTGAAGCTTTCTTT.

In this sample, this clone turned up once. The chain recombines TRBV20-1 with TRBJ1-2; D unclear. Germline-derived CDR1 and CDR2 are DFQATT and SNEGSKA (reference sequence). The CDR3 is 11 residues long. The ends were cut back, 6 bases at V and 9 bases at J, with 14 bases in the middle. DNA of the CDR3: TGCAGTGCGGCGGCAGGAGGTAGCTACACCTTC. Translation: CSAAAGGSYTF.

CDR3 region: CAWSQGGEQYF. CDR3 nucleotides: TGTGCCTGGAGTCAGGGAGGGGAGCAGTACTTC. The chain uses TRBV30 and TRBJ2-7; the match to TRBD2 covers 7 bases. Germline CDR1 and CDR2: GTSNPN and SVGIG (reference sequence). CDR3 length equals 11 residues. Unmatched junction bases numbered 2, after V lost 2 bases and J lost 7 bases.

This clone has only a few counts. The gene calls are TRBV19 and TRBJ2-7, with 8 bases identical to TRBD2. There are 16 residues in the CDR3. Germline loops: CDR1 LNHDA, CDR2 SQIVND (reference sequence). Trimming took 5 bases from V and 3 from J; bases not matched to a gene: 12. The DNA of the CDR3 is TGTGCCAGTAGTCCGCGGGGGACTAGGTCCTTCTACGAGCAGTACTTC. Encoded protein: CASSPRGTRSFYEQYF.

This rearrangement joins TRBV7-2 to TRBJ2-5; D assignment may be TRBD1 or TRBD2 (6 bases each). Trimming shortened V by 5 bases and J by 5 bases, and 15 bases separated the two germline ends. The CDR3 contains 14 residues. Germline V gives CDR1 SGHTA, CDR2 FQGNSA. This CDR3 reads CASSPRGARETQYF. Here the CDR3 DNA reads TGTGCCAGCAGCCCAAGGGGGGCGAGGGAGACCCAGTACTTC.

This clone was seen a few times. V gene TRBV11-2 combines with J gene TRBJ2-5, with D possibly TRBD2 on 6 matching bases. Trimming took off 0 bases at V and 4 bases at J, with 9 bases between the two ends. Per germline, CDR1 SGHAT and CDR2 FQNNGV. The CDR3 sequence is 14 residues long. In DNA form, the CDR3 reads TGTGCCAGCAGCTTAGAGGCTAGCGCAGAGACCCAGTACTTC. Protein: CASSLEASAETQYF.

The CDR3 DNA sequence: TGCAGCGTTGAACCTCGGTTTAGGGAGACCCAGTACTTC. Translated, it gives CSVEPRFRETQYF. V gene TRBV29-1 combines with J gene TRBJ2-5; D is uncertain. This CDR3 has 13 residues. V lost 2 bases to trimming and J lost 5 bases, with 12 bases between them. Germline-derived CDR1 and CDR2 are SQVTM and ANQGSEA.

The table lists this clone with a few counts. This same CDR3 is encoded by further DNA sequences in the sample. J is TRBJ1-1 and V is TRBV7-3; 7 nucleotides line up with TRBD1. This CDR3 has 13 amino acids. V gave up 6 bases and J gave up 3 bases; unmatched junction bases: 4. Germline lookup yields CDR1 SGHTA and CDR2 FQGTGA. The CDR3: CASRRQGDTEAFF. Written as DNA, the CDR3 is TGTGCCAGCAGAAGACAGGGTGACACTGAAGCTTTCTTT.

V gene TRBV7-2 combines with J gene TRBJ1-6; D is uncertain. Germline V gives CDR1 SGHTA, CDR2 FQGNSA. V was pared by 6 bases and J by 7 bases, with 19 bases between. The CDR3 spans 16 residues. The CDR3 DNA sequence: TGTGCCAGCAGTTCCGACCGGGCAGGTTCAAATTCACCCCTCCACTTT. Translating it yields CASSSDRAGSNSPLHF. The full variable domain, completed using reference TRBV7-2 and TRBJ1-6, is GAGVSQSPSNKVTEKGKDVELRCDPISGHTALYWYRQSLGQGLEFLIYFQGNSAPDKSGLPSDRFSAERTGGSVSTLTIQRTQQEDSAVYLCASSSDRAGSNSPLHFGNGTRLTVT.

CDR3 DNA: TGTGCCAGCAGCCTAGCCCCAGGGAACGAGCAGTACTTC. Encoded protein: CASSLAPGNEQYF. The chain joins TRBV2 to TRBJ2-7, with D perhaps being TRBD1 or TRBD2 (5 bases each). The CDR3 sequence is 13 residues long. Germline V lookup: CDR1 SNHLY, CDR2 FYNNEI. The ends were cut back, 6 bases at V and 5 bases at J, with 14 bases in the middle.

This chain links TRBV29-1 with TRBJ1-6, with TRBD1 matching 8 bases. The CDR3 contains 11 residues. Germline V CDR1 and CDR2: SQVTM, ANQGSEA. Unmatched junction bases numbered 5, after V lost 6 bases and J lost 13 bases. The CDR3 sequence is CSVGQVFPLHF. For the CDR3, the DNA is TGCAGCGTGGGACAGGTGTTCCCCCTCCACTTT. Filled out from reference TRBV29-1 and TRBJ1-6, the complete variable domain reads SAVISQKPSRDICQRGTSLTIQCQVDSQVTMMFWYRQQPGQSLTLIATANQGSEATYESGFVIDKFPISRPNLTFSTLTVSNMSPEDSSIYLCSVGQVFPLHFGNGTRLTVT.